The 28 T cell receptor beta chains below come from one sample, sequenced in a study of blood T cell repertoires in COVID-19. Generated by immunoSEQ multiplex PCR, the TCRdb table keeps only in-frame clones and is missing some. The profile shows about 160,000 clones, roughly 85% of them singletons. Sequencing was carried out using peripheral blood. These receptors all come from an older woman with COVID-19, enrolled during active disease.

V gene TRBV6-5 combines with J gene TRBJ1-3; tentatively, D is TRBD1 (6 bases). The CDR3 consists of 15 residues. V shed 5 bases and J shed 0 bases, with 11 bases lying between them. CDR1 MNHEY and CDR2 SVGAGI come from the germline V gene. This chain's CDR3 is CASSRGQLSGNTIYF. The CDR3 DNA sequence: TGTGCCAGCAGTAGAGGACAGCTCTCTGGAAACACCATATATTTT.

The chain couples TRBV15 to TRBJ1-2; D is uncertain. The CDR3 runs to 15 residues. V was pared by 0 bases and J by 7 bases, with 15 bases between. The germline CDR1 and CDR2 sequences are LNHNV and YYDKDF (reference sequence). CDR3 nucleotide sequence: TGTGCCACCAGCAGAGATCTTGGCCCGCGGAGTGGCTACACCTTC. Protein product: CATSRDLGPRSGYTF.

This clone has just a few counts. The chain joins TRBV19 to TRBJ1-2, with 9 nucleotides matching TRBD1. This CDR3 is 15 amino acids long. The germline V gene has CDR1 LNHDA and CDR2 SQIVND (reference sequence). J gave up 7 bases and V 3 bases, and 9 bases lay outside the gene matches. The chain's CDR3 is CASSIKWTGAAGYTF. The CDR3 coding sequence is TGTGCCAGTAGTATCAAGTGGACAGGGGCGGCTGGCTACACCTTC.

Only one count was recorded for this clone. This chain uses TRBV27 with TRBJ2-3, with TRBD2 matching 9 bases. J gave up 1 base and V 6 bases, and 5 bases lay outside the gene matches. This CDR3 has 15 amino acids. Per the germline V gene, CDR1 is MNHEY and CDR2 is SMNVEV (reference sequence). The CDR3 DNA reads TGTGCCAGCAGACTGGGACTAGCTGGCACAGATACGCAGTATTTT. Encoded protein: CASRLGLAGTDTQYF.

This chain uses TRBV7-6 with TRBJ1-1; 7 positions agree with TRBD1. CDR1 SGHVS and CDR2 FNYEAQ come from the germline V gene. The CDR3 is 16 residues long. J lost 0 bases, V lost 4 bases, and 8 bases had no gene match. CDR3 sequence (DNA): TGTGCCAGCAGCTCAGGGACAGCTCTCATGAACACTGAAGCTTTCTTT. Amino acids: CASSSGTALMNTEAFF.

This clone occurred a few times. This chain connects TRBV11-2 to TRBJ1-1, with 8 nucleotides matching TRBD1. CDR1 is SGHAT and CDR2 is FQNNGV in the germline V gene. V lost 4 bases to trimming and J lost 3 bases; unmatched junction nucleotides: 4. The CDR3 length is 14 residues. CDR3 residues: CASSSGGFDTEAFF. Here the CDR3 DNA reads TGTGCCAGCAGCTCAGGGGGCTTTGACACTGAAGCTTTCTTT.

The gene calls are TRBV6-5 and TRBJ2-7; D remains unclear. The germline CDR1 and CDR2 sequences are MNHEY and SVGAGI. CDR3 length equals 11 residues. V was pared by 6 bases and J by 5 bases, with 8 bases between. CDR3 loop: CASSSLDEQYF. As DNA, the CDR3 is TGTGCCAGCAGCTCACTGGACGAGCAGTACTTC.

The CDR3 sequence: CASSGGTSRANYGYTF. In DNA form, the CDR3 reads TGCGCCAGCAGCGGCGGTACGTCGAGAGCTAACTATGGCTACACCTTC. The chain is built from TRBV4-1 and TRBJ1-2; D is unclear. The germline gives CDR1 MGHRA, CDR2 YSYEKL. Between the trimmed V and J ends, which lost 5 bases and 0 bases, there was a span of 16 bases. CDR3 length: 16 amino acids.

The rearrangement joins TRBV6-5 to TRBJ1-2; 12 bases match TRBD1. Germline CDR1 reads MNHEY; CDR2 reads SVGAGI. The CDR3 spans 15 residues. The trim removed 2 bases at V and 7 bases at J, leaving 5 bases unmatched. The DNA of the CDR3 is TGTGCCAGCAGTTACGGGGGACAGGGGGCAGTTGGCTACACCTTC. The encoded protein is CASSYGGQGAVGYTF.

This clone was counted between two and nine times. The CDR3 coding sequence is TGTGCCAGCACCTGGACAGGGATGAACACTGAAGCTTTCTTT. It codes for CASTWTGMNTEAFF. This sequence joins TRBV2 and TRBJ1-1, with TRBD1 identical over 8 bases. The CDR3 runs 14 residues. Trimming took 7 bases from V and 0 from J; bases not matched to a gene: 4. CDR1 and CDR2 (germline): SNHLY, FYNNEI.

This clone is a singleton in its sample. As DNA, the CDR3 is TGTGCCATCAGTGACAACCCCACTTATGGCTACACCTTC. The encoded protein is CAISDNPTYGYTF. The V call is TRBV10-3, the J call TRBJ1-2; D gene ambiguous. The CDR3 is 13 amino acids. CDR1 is ENHRY and CDR2 is SYGVKD in the germline V gene. Trimming stripped 3 bases from V and 5 bases from J, with 10 bases between.

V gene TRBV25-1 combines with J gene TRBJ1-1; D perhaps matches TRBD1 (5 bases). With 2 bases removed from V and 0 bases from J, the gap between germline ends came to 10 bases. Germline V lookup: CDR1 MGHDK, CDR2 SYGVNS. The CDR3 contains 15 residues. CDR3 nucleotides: TGTGCCAGCAGTGAAAGTGGGGCGGTGAACACTGAAGCTTTCTTT. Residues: CASSESGAVNTEAFF. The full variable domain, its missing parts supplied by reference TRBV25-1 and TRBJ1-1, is EADIYQTPRYLVIGTGKKITLECSQTMGHDKMYWYQQDPGMELHLIHYSYGVNSTEKGDLSSESTVSRIRTEHFPLTLESARPSHTSQYLCASSESGAVNTEAFFGQGTRLTVV.

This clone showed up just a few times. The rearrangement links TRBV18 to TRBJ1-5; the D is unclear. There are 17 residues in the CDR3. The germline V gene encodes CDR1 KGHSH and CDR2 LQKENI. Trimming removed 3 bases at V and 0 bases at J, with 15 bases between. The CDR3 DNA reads TGTGCCAGCTCACCGGTCGTACGTACAGATAGCAATCAGCCCCAGCATTTT. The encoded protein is CASSPVVRTDSNQPQHF.

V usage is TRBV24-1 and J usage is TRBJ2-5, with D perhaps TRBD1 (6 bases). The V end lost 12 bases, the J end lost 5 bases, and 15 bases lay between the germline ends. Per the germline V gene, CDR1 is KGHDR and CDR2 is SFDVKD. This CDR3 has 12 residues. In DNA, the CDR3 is TGTGCCGTCGCTGGGGGCGCGGAGACCCAGTACTTC. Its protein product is CAVAGGAETQYF.

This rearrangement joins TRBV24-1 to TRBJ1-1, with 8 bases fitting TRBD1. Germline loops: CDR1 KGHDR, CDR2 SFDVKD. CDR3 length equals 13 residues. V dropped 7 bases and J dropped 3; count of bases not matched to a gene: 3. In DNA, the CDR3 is TGTGCCACCAGAAGACAGGGGTACACTGAAGCTTTCTTT. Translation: CATRRQGYTEAFF.

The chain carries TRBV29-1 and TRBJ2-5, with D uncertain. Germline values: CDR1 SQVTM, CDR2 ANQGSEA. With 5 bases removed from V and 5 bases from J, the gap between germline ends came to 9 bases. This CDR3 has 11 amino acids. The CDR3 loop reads CSVKPRETQYF. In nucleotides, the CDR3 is TGCAGCGTTAAGCCTAGGGAGACCCAGTACTTC. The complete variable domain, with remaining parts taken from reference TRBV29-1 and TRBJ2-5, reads SAVISQKPSRDICQRGTSLTIQCQVDSQVTMMFWYRQQPGQSLTLIATANQGSEATYESGFVIDKFPISRPNLTFSTLTVSNMSPEDSSIYLCSVKPRETQYFGPGTRLLVL.

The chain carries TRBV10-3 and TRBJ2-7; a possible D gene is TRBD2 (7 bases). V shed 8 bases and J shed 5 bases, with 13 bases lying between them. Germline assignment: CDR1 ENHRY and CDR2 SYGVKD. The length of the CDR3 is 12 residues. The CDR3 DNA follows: TGTGCCATCGGGTCGGGGGGCGACGAGCAGTACGTC. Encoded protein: CAIGSGGDEQYV.

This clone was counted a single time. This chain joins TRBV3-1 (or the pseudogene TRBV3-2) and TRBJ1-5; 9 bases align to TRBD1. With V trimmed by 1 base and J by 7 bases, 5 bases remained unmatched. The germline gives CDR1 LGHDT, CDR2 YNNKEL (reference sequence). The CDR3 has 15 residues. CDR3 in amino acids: CASSQGRGQGQPQHF. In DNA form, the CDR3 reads TGTGCCAGCAGCCAAGGAAGGGGACAGGGACAGCCCCAGCATTTT.

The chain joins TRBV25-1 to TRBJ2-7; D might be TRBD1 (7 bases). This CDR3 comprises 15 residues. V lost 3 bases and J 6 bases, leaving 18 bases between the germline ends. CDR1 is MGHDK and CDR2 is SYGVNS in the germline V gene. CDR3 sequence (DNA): TGTGCCAGCAGTGATCATGGGCAGGGGGGACCCGAGCAGTACTTC. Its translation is CASSDHGQGGPEQYF.

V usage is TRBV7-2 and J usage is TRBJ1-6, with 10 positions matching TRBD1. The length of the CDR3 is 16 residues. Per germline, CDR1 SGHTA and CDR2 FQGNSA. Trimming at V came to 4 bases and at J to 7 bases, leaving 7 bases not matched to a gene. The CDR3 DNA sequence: TGTGCCAGCAGCTCTTACCGGGACAGGGGAAATTCACCCCTCCACTTT. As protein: CASSSYRDRGNSPLHF.

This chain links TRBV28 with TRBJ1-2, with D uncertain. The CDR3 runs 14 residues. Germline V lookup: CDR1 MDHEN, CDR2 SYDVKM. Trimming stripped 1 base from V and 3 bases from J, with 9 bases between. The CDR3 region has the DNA TGTGCCAGCAGTTTATCTCCGGTGGACTATGGCTACACCTTC. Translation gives CASSLSPVDYGYTF.

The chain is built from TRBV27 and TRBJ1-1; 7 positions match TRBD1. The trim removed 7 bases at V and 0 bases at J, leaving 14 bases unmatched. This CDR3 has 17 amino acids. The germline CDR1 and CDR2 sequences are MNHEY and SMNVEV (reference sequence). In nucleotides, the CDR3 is TGTGCCAGCATCCGAAGGCCTTGGGGACAGATGAACACTGAAGCTTTCTTT. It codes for CASIRRPWGQMNTEAFF.

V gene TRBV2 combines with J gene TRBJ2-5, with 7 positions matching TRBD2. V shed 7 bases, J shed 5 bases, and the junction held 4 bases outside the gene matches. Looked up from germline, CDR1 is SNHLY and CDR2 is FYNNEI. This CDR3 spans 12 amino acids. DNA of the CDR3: TGTGCCAGCAACGGACTAGTGGAGACCCAGTACTTC. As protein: CASNGLVETQYF. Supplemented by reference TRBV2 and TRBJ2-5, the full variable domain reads EPEVTQTPSHQVTQMGQEVILRCVPISNHLYFYWYRQILGQKVEFLVSFYNNEISEKSEIFDDQFSVERPDGSNFTLKIRSTKLEDSAMYFCASNGLVETQYFGPGTRLLVL.

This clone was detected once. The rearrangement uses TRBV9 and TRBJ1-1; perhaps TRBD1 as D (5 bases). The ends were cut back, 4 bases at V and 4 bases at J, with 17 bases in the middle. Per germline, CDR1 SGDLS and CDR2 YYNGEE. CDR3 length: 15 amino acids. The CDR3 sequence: CASSQSGAVVTEAFF. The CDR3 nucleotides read TGTGCCAGCAGCCAATCTGGGGCCGTGGTCACTGAAGCTTTCTTT.

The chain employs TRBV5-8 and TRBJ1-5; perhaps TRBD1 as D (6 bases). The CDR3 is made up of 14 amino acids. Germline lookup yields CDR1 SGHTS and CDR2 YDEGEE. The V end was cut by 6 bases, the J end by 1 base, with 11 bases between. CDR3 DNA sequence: TGTGCCAGCACCATTACAGGGAGCAATCAGCCCCAGCATTTT. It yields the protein CASTITGSNQPQHF.

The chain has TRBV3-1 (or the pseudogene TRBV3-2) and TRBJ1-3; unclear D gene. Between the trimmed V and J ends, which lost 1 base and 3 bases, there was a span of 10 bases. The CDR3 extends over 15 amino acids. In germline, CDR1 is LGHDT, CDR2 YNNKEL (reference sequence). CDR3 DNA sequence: TGTGCCAGCAGCCAAGGATATAGCTTTGGAAACACCATATATTTT. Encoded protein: CASSQGYSFGNTIYF.

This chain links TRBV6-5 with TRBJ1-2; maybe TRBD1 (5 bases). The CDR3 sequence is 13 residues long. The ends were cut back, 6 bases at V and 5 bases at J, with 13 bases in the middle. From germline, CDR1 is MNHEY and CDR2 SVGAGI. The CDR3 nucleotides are TGTGCCAGCAGCTCCCAGGGAGGGTATGGCTACACCTTC. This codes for CASSSQGGYGYTF.

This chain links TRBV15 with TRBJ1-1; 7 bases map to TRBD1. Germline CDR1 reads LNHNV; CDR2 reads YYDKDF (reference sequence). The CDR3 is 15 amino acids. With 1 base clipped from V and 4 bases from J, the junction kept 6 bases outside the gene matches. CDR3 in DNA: TGTGCCACCAGCAGAGGGGACAGCCTAGGCACTGAAGCTTTCTTT. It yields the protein CATSRGDSLGTEAFF.